This TCR beta chain appears in the sequencing data of a study of cytomegalovirus exposure and HLA in healthy donors. PCR amplification relied on 60 Vbeta primers (plus 13 Jbeta primers). Assay: immunoSEQ multiplex PCR; the TCRdb copy retains only in-frame clones and omits some. The sample comprises 130,000 to 150,000 clones, 68% of which are singletons, and approximately 4.2% rests with the top ten. The study's findings and limits: In vitro assays verified that three CMV-associated chains recognized CMV antigens specifically. Looking again later, the authors saw that most CMV-associated TCR beta chains seemed HLA-restricted. The study found most TCR sequences rare, yet found some public TCRs in many donors. Available immune exposure information was restricted to CMV serostatus only.

As regards this clone: As yet, its antigen is unknown.

The TCR originated in a man in his sixties in good health and CMV-seronegative. Material: PBMCs.

The CDR3 protein is CASSQEPRPATNEKLFF. CDR3 nucleotide sequence: TGCGCCAGCAGCCAAGAACCGAGGCCTGCAACTAATGAAAAACTGTTTTTT. The chain uses TRBV4-3 and TRBJ1-4; D gene unclear. The CDR3 covers 17 residues. V was shortened by 0 bases and J by 0 bases, with 11 bases between the two germline ends. Germline V gene sequence: CDR1 LGHNA, CDR2 YSLEER.